This T cell receptor beta chain came from a study of cytomegalovirus exposure and HLA in healthy donors (TCRdb year 2017). In the study overall: According to an earlier analysis of several hundred of the donors, about 170 million T cells yielded 117 million unique TCR beta sequences and 276 Gb of sequence data. Class I and class II HLA loci were covered by the typing at four-digit resolution. Several DR-DQ haplotypes were handled as single units for association and clustering because linkage in the cohort was strong. Donor age, sex, ethnicity and CMV serostatus were compiled together with the repertoire data. A separate validation cohort of roughly 120 different subjects was used in addition to the 666-subject first cohort. Every discovery cohort repertoire had been produced on one sequencing platform. Genome-wide SNP genotypes for about 55% of the roughly 670 donors were used in a later genetic analysis, which treated that subset as a discovery cohort. The T cell repertoires of several hundred subjects were profiled by immunosequencing and related to cytomegalovirus serostatus. High-throughput TCR immunosequencing, statistical association of individual TCRs with disease status, and machine learning were combined to predict cytomegalovirus infection status. The aim of the study was to test whether cataloging public T cell receptors could identify signatures of past pathogen exposure. Among over 350 genotyped donors of the cohort, an average of approximately 240,000 unique TCR beta nucleotide sequences were sequenced per donor, 15% to 20% of them non-productive. A later analysis re-analyzed previously published TCR beta repertoires from roughly 600 donors and added high-resolution HLA genotyping to study TCR occurrence patterns. An earlier analysis of 587 of the donors used high-throughput TCR beta sequencing to judge whether each TCR beta V gene segment behaved as functional or pseudogenic. The number of donors typed differed by locus, with 629-630 for A, B, C, DRB1 and DQB1, approximately 500 for DQA1, about 610 for DPA1, and 472 for DPB1. Rather than drawing on any new phenotypic data, the later analysis identified candidate immune exposures from TCR beta sequences and the way those sequences occurred across donors. Approximately 300 gigabases of sequencing data and some 85 million unique TCR sequences were included in an early release covering about 700 HLA-typed donors. Of the approximately 400 genotyped donors, approximately 83% fell in the genetic ancestry cluster associated with self-reported Caucasian donors. Paper-wide results and their limitations: Correlated functional status among segregating V segments might reflect linkage disequilibrium, but an unknown experimental factor could not be ruled out. Presence/absence analyses assumed roughly uniform sequencing depth across donors, an assumption that may not hold. In an earlier analysis of some 500 of the donors, most TCR beta V segments were observed in productive rearrangements about 90% or about 30% of the time, broadly matching IMGT annotations. According to a later analysis, most CMV-associated TCR beta chains appeared to be HLA-restricted, and the HLA associations seemed to be driven largely by CMV exposure. A cluster of highly shared sequence variants was judged likely to represent a technical artifact of the sequencing pipeline. Most TCR sequences were observed very rarely across donors, whereas some public TCRs were present in many individuals. Specific HLA alleles were associated with roughly 16,000 TCR beta sequences at a false discovery rate of 0.05 in a later analysis. A later genetic analysis reported fewer N-insertions in productive TCRs among donors in an Asian-associated ancestry cluster than the roughly 620-donor mean. In vitro tests confirmed that a few of the cytomegalovirus-associated TCR beta chains recognize cytomegalovirus antigens. Assigning TCR associations to individual alleles was difficult when HLA alleles, especially DR and DQ, strongly co-occurred. The only immune exposure information available for the cohort was CMV serostatus. V-gene and J-gene trimming of TCR beta chains was associated with a missense DCLRE1C variant in a later genetic analysis, and the association was replicated in an independent cohort. According to a later analysis, TCR association rates differed among HLA loci, with DRB1 alleles showing the most associated TCRs and HLA-C alleles showing the fewest. The authors suggested that the approach could potentially be generalized to other disease states and immunological phenotypes. Because HLA typing was unavailable for some donors at each locus, only the typed subset was used in association tests. According to a later analysis, parvovirus B19, influenza, CMV and Epstein-Barr virus appeared linked to several top co-occurrence clusters. In this cohort, only TCR beta chains were sequenced, and detectable features were limited by the absence of alpha or paired-chain data. The classifier was reported to diagnose cytomegalovirus status with high specificity and sensitivity in both the original cohort and the validation cohort. Roughly 17 rarely observed V segments, including chromosome 9 orphons, were excluded from the earlier analysis of several hundred of the donors because counts were too low. A further reported finding was that TCR beta sequences accurately predicted the HLA-A and HLA-B alleles for most subjects in the first cohort. The 87-base-pair reads could not distinguish some IMGT-functional V segments, including TRBV6-2 and TRBV6-3, so those segments were excluded. The study listed 150 to 200 TCR beta chains as associated with cytomegalovirus. In a later analysis, HLA-associated TCR beta chains showed more clonal expansion and lower generation probabilities than non-associated chains that were equally common.

The cohort comprised fewer than 750 healthy bone marrow donors. Cohort members were all nominally healthy when sampled, although unrecorded immune exposures were likely present. The donor was CMV seronegative and belonged to the group of approximately 320 seronegative cohort members. Every donor gave a peripheral blood sample, and the peripheral blood mononuclear cells from that sample were used for TCR beta sequencing. The Qiagen DNeasy Blood Extraction Kit was used to extract genomic DNA from the blood cell samples. The library was generated by the immunoSEQ multiplex PCR assay. The multiplex PCR relied on a mix of 60 forward primers for TCR Vbeta segments and 13 reverse primers for TCR Jbeta segments. Amplification of the CDR3 region of rearranged TCR beta genes was performed with a multiplex PCR assay on genomic DNA. The amplified TCR beta libraries were sequenced on the Illumina HiSeq System as 87-base-pair reads. The authors processed their data as follows. Across the 670 or so repertoires, a later analysis counted some 80 million unique TCR beta chains, approximately 12 million of which were shared by at least two donors. Raw reads were error-corrected and collapsed into unique sequences by a nearest-neighbor algorithm in which closely related sequences were merged to remove PCR and sequencing errors. CDR3 sequences were aligned to IMGT reference sequences to assign V, D and J gene segments. Each retained sequence needed at least a six-nucleotide match to both a V gene segment and a J gene segment. A rearrangement counted as productive if the CDR3 had no stop codons and remained in frame with V and J, and every other rearrangement counted as non-productive. Following IMGT convention, CDR3 was defined as the stretch from the second conserved V-encoded cysteine up to the conserved J-encoded phenylalanine. Sequences without an unambiguous match to a single V gene segment were excluded from the earlier analysis of a few hundred of the donors. In an earlier analysis of several hundred of the donors, V segments were called functional above 56.7% productive rearrangements and were called segregating when the between-donor standard deviation exceeded 5%. A statistical classification framework was developed to diagnose cytomegalovirus status using the catalog of TCR beta chain sequences. V and J gene assignment, in a later analysis, came from comparing TCR nucleotide sequences with IMGT/GENE-DB human TR gene sequences. The TCRdist pipeline was used in a later analysis to assign CDR3 sequences and most-parsimonious VDJ recombination scenarios. In a later analysis, every TCR beta chain was defined by the combination of its CDR3 amino acid sequence and its V-gene family, and reads without a unique V-gene family were dropped. To address suspected cross-contamination and a sequencing artifact, a later analysis removed approximately 600 highly shared, low-generation-probability nucleotide sequences. In a later analysis, a clonal expansion index for each public chain was calculated from normalized within-repertoire ranks of inferred template counts. Generation probabilities in a later analysis came from a VDJ recombination model fitted to out-of-frame rearrangements, and those results were checked against IGoR. Hypergeometric tests were used in a later analysis to score TCR-TCR, TCR-HLA and TCR-CMV co-occurrence, with a repertoire-size bias correction applied to the TCR pairs. To estimate false discovery rates, a later analysis permuted the HLA or CMV assignments 20 times. In a later analysis, co-occurring TCRs were grouped using DBSCAN, with TCRdist sequence similarity added in when clustering inside HLA-allele-positive subsets. Repertoires with fewer than 30,000 or more than 120,000 public chains, plus five repertoires with anomalous nucleotide sharing, were excluded from co-occurrence clustering. TCRdb holds this immuneACCESS table with in-frame rearrangements only. Some clones are missing; in checked studies, unresolved V genes explain under half, and the rest has no known cause. The D gene and trimming were derived from the DNA, and the V and J assignments and clone size from that table. In this sample the table shows about 250,000 clones, 80% of which occur a single time. The top ten hold around 0.33% of the sample.

V is cut back by 6 bases and J by 5 bases, with 2 bases in the junction unmatched. CDR1 and CDR2 are drawn from the germline V gene: SQVTM, ANQGSEA. The CDR3 runs 11 residues from the cysteine to the phenylalanine. CDR3 DNA only is kept here, 33 bases in frame from base 1. On this clone itself: This clone's antigen is unknown. Per-nucleotide qualities are absent, and no much larger clonotype sits a single base away.

The specimen sequenced was PBMCs. This sequence originates from a girl aged 2-10 years in good health and CMV-seronegative. Rearrangement joined TRBV29-1 to TRBJ2-7; 9 bases in between match TRBD1. Here is the DNA: TGCAGCGTCCGGACAGGGGACGAGCAGTACTTC. This translates into CSVRTGDEQYF.